Described below is a single T cell receptor beta chain sequence and its context. Its antigen is as yet unknown. The record originates from a study of cytomegalovirus exposure and HLA in healthy donors. Regarding the study as a whole: Most TCR beta V segments were productive about 90% or about 30% of the time in an earlier analysis. Using a false discovery rate of 0.05, a later analysis showed that 16,951 TCR beta sequences were associated with HLA alleles. Association of a missense DCLRE1C variant with TCR beta V- and J-gene trimming was reported in a later analysis. It is likely that the observed cluster of highly shared sequence variants was a sequencing artifact.

Vbeta (60) and Jbeta (13) primers were used in the PCR. Clones were read by immunoSEQ multiplex PCR, and TCRdb kept only the in-frame ones, dropping some. Of approximately 100,000 clones in the sample, 80% were seen once. CDR3 length equals 15 residues. Per germline, CDR1 SGHRS and CDR2 YFSETQ. The V and J ends lost 0 bases and 4 bases respectively, with 10 bases between them. The chain couples TRBV5-1 to TRBJ2-2; no firm D call. The source material was PBMCs. This sequence originates from a man between 18 and 35 years old in good health and CMV-seronegative. CDR3 nucleotide sequence: TGCGCCAGCAGCTTGGCAGCAGGCAGCACCGGGGAGCTGTTTTTT. The encoded protein is CASSLAAGSTGELFF. Full variable domain (outside the CDR3, taken from reference TRBV5-1 and TRBJ2-2): KAGVTQTPRYLIKTRGQQVTLSCSPISGHRSVSWYQQTPGQGLQFLFEYFSETQRNKGNFPGRFSGRQFSNSRSEMNVSTLELGDSALYLCASSLAAGSTGELFFGEGSRLTVL.